This T cell receptor beta chain was captured in a study of technical replicates of blood from a handful of donors. The ends lost 4 bases at V and 3 bases at J; junction bases unmatched: 2. This CDR3 is built from 13 residues. Germline V CDR1 and CDR2: SGHRS, YFSETQ. Libraries were prepared by immunoSEQ multiplex PCR; TCRdb keeps only in-frame clonotypes and omits some of them. The profile shows more than 45,000 clones, around 96% of them singletons. The sequence was obtained from a human donor in good health. Some clones in this sample may be carry-over from other donors' samples. The genes are TRBV5-1 and TRBJ1-1; 8 nucleotides match TRBD1. The sample consisted of PBMCs. CDR3 bases: TGCGCCAGCAGCACACAGGGGGACACTGAAGCTTTCTTT. Translating it yields CASSTQGDTEAFF.